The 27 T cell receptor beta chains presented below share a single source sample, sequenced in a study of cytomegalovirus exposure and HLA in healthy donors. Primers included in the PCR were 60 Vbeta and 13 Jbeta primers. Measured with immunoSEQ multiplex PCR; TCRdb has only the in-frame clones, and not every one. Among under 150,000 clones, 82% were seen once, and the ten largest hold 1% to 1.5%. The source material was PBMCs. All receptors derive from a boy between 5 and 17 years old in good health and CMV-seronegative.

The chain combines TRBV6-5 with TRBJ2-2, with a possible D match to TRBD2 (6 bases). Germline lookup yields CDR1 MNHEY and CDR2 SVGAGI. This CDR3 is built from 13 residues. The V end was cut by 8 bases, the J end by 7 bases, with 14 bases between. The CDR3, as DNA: TGTGCCAGCGCCCCCCCGGGGGTCGGGGAGCTGTTTTTT. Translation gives CASAPPGVGELFF.

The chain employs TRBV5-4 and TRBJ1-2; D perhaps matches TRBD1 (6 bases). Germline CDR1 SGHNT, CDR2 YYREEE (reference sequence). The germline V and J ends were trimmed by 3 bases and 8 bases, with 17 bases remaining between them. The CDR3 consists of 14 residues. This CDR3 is CASSSRGGSWGYTF. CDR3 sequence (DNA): TGTGCCAGCAGCTCCAGGGGAGGGTCGTGGGGCTACACCTTC.

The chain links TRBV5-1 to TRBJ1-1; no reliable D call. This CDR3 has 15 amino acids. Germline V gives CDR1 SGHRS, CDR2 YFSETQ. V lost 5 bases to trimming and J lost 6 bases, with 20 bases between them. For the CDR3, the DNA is TGCGCCAGCAGATTCGGGGAGGGAGGTGGTGCTGAAGCTTTCTTT. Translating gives CASRFGEGGGAEAFF.

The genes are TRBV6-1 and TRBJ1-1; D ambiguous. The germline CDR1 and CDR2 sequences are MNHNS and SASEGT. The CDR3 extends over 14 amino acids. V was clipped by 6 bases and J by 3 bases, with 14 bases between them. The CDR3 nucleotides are TGTGCCAGCAGCTCGCTCATCGGGTACACTGAAGCTTTCTTT. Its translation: CASSSLIGYTEAFF.

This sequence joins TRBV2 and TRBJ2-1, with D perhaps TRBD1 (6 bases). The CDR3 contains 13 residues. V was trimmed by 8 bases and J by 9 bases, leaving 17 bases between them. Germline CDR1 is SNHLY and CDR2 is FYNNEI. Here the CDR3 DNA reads TGTGCCAGCTTTTCCCCTAGGGGGAGTGAGCAGTTCTTC. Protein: CASFSPRGSEQFF.

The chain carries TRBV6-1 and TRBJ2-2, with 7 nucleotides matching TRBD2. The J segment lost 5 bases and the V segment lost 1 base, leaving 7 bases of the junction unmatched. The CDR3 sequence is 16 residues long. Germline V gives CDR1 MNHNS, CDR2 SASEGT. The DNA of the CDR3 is TGTGCCAGCAGTGAAGTGGGAGGGCCGAGGACCGGGGAGCTGTTTTTT. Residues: CASSEVGGPRTGELFF.

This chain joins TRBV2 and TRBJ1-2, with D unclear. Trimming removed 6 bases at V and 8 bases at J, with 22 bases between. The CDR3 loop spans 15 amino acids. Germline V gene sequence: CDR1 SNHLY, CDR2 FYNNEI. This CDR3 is CASRNERVGPRGYTF. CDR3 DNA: TGTGCCAGCAGAAACGAGAGGGTTGGCCCTCGGGGCTACACCTTC. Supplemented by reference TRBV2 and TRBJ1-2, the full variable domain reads EPEVTQTPSHQVTQMGQEVILRCVPISNHLYFYWYRQILGQKVEFLVSFYNNEISEKSEIFDDQFSVERPDGSNFTLKIRSTKLEDSAMYFCASRNERVGPRGYTFGSGTRLTVV.

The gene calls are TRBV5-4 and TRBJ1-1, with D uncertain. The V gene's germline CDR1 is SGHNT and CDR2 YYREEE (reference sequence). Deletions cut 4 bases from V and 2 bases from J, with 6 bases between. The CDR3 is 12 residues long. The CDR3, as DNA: TGTGCCAGCAGCCTTATTAACACTGAAGCTTTCTTT. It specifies CASSLINTEAFF.

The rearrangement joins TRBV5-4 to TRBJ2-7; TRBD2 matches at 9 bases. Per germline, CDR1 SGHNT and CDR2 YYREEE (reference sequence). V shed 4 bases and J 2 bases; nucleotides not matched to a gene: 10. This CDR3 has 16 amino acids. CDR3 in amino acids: CASSPESGRRPYEQYF. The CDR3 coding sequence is TGTGCCAGCAGCCCCGAAAGCGGGAGGCGCCCCTACGAGCAGTACTTC.

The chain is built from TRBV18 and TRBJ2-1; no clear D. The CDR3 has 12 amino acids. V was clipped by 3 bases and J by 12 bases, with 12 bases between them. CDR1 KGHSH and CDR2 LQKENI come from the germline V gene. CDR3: CASSPLLEWQFF. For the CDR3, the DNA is TGTGCCAGCTCACCCCTCCTAGAGTGGCAGTTCTTC.

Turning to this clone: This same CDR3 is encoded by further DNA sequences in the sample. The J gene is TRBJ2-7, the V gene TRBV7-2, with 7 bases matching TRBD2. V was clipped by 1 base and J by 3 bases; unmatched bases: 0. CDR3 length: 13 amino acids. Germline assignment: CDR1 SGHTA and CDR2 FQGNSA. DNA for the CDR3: TGTGCCAGCAGCTTAGGCGGGGGCTACGAGCAGTACTTC. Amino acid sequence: CASSLGGGYEQYF.

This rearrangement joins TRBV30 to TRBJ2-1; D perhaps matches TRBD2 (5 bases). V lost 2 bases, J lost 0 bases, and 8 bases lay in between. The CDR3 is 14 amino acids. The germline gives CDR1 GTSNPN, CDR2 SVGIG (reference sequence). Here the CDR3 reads CAWSSGLSYNEQFF. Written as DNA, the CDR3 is TGTGCCTGGAGTTCTGGACTCTCCTACAATGAGCAGTTCTTC.

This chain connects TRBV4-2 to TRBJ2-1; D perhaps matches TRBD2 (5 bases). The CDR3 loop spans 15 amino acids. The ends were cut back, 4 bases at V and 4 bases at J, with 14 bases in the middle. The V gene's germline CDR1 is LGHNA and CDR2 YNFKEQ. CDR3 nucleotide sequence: TGTGCCAGCAGCCCAGCCATGAGCGGTTACAATGAGCAGTTCTTC. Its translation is CASSPAMSGYNEQFF.

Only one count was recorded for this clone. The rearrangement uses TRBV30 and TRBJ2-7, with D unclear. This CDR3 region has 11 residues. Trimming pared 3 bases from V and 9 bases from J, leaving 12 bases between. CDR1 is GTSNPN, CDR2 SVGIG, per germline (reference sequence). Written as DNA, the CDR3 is TGTGCCTGGAGCGATAGTCGATCGCAGTACTTC. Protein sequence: CAWSDSRSQYF.

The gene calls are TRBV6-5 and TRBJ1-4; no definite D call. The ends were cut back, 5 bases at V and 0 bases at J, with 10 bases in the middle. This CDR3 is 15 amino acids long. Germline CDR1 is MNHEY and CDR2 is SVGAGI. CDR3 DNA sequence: TGTGCCAGCAGTCCCGCGAGGGCAACTAATGAAAAACTGTTTTTT. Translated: CASSPARATNEKLFF.

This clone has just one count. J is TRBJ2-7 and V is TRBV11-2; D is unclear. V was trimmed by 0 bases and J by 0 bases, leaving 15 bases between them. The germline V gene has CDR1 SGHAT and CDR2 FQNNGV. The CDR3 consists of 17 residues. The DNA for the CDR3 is TGTGCCAGCAGCTTAGAGGATTGGCGGTCACGCTCCTACGAGCAGTACTTC. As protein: CASSLEDWRSRSYEQYF.

CDR3 bases: TGCGCCAGCAGCTTGGATGGGGGGGTGGTTAACGAGCAGTACTTC. Protein product: CASSLDGGVVNEQYF. This rearrangement joins TRBV5-1 to TRBJ2-7; 7 nucleotides agree with TRBD2. Germline V gene data show CDR1 as SGHRS and CDR2 as YFSETQ. The CDR3 sequence is 15 residues long. V shed 0 bases and J 5 bases; nucleotides not matched to a gene: 8.

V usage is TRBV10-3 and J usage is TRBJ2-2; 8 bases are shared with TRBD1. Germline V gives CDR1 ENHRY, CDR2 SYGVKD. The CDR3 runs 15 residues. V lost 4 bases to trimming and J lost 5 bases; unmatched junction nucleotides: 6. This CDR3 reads CAISGETGETGELFF. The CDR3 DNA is TGTGCCATCAGTGGCGAGACAGGGGAAACCGGGGAGCTGTTTTTT.

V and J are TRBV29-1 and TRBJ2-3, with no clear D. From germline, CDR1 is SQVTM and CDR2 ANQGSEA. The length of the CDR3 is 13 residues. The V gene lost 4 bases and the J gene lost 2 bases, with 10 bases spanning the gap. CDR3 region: CSVVQDNTDTQYF. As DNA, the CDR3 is TGCAGCGTTGTGCAGGATAACACAGATACGCAGTATTTT.

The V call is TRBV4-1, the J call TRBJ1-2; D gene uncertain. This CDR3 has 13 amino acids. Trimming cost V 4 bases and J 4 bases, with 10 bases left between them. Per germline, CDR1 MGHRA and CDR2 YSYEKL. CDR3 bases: TGCGCCAGCAGCCCCATAGTCCTCTATGGCTACACCTTC. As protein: CASSPIVLYGYTF.

CDR3 bases: TGCGCCAGCAGCCAAGATGAGGGACTCTCCTACGAGCAGTACTTC. Protein: CASSQDEGLSYEQYF. The V gene is TRBV4-3, the J gene TRBJ2-7; possibly TRBD2 for D (6 bases). This CDR3 has 15 amino acids. Looked up from germline, CDR1 is LGHNA and CDR2 is YSLEER. V was shortened by 0 bases and J by 0 bases, with 9 bases between the two germline ends.

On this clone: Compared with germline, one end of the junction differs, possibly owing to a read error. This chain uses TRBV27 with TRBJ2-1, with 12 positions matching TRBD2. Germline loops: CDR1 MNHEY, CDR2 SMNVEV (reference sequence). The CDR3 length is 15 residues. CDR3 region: CASSPPGTSGPLSIF. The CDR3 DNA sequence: TGTGCCAGCAGTCCACCCGGGACTAGCGGGCCTCTCAGCATCTTC.

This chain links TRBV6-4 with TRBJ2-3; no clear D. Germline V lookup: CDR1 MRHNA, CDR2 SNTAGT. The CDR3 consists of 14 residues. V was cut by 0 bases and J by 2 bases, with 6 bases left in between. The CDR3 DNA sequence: TGTGCCAGCAGTGACTCGTCTTCCACAGATACGCAGTATTTT. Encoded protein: CASSDSSSTDTQYF.

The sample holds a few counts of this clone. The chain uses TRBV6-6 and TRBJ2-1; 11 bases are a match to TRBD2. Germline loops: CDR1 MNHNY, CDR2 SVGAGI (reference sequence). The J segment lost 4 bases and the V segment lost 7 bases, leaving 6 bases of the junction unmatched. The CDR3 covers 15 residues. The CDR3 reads CASTHGTSGYNEQFF. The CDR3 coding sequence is TGTGCCAGCACCCACGGGACTAGCGGTTACAATGAGCAGTTCTTC.

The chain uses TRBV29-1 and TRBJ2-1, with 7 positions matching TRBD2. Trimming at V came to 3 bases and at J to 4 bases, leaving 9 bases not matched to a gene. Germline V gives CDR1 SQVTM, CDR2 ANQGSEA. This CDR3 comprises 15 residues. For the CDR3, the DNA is TGCAGCGTTGATGGGGCGGGAGAAGGATACAATGAGCAGTTCTTC. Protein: CSVDGAGEGYNEQFF.

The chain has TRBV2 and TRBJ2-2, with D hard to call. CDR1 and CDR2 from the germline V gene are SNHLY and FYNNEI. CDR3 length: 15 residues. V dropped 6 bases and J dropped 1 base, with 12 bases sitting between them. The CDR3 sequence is CASSRVPGNTGELFF. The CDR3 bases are TGTGCCAGCAGCCGCGTACCTGGGAACACCGGGGAGCTGTTTTTT.

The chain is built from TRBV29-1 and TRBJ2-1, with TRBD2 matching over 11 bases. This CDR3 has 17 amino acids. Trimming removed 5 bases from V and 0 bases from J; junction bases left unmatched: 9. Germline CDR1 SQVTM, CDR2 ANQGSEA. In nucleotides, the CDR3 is TGCAGCGTTACCGGGACTAGCGGACTTAGCTCCTACAATGAGCAGTTCTTC. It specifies CSVTGTSGLSSYNEQFF.